This TCR beta chain was obtained from a study of CD8 T cells in Susac syndrome. Memory subsets defined by CD27 and CD45RA staining were used for TEMRA sorting. Sequencing of TCR beta was performed on blood CD8+ and CD4+ T cells. Total CD8+ and sorted CD8+ TEMRA cells were both sequenced. Trimming stripped 1 base from V and 2 bases from J, with 6 bases between. This CDR3 has 15 amino acids. From germline, CDR1 is LGHDT and CDR2 YNNKEL (reference sequence). cDNA came from roughly 0.53 to 1 ug RNA primed by random hexamers. Each CDR3 protein gets one entry after TCRdb re-called the immunoSEQ multiplex PCR reads with MiXCR. Of about 1,400 distinct CDR3 sequences listed, under 80% are singletons.

The sequencing sample was made of CD8+ TEMRA cells from PBMCs. Subset described: FACS-sorted terminally differentiated effector memory CD8+ T cells re-expressing CD45RA (CD8+ TEMRA). The chain links TRBV3-1 to TRBJ2-6; D unresolved. This TCR was sampled from a human donor with Susac syndrome. CDR3 residues: CASSQGQAGANVLTF. The CDR3 nucleotides read TGTGCCAGCAGCCAAGGCCAAGCTGGGGCCAACGTCCTGACTTTC.